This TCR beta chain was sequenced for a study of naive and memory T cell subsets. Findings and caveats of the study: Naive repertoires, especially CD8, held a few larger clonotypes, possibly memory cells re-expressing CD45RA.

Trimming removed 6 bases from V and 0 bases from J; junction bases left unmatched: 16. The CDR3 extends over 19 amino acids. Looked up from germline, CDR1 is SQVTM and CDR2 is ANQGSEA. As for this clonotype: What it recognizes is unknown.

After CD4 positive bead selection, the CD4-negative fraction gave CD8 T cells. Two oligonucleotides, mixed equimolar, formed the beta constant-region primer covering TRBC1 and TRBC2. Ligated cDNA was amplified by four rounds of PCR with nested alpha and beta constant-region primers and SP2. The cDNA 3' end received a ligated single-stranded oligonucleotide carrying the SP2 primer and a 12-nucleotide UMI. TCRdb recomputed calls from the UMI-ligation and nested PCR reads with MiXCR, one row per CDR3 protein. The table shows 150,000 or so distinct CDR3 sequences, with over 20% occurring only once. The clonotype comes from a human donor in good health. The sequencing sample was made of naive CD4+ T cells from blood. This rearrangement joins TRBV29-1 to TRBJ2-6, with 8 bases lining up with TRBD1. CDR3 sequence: CSVLGTGPKRGSGANVLTF. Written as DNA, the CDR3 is TGCAGCGTGCTGGGGACAGGTCCGAAGAGGGGCTCTGGGGCCAACGTCCTGACTTTC. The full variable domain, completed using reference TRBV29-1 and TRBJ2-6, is SAVISQKPSRDICQRGTSLTIQCQVDSQVTMMFWYRQQPGQSLTLIATANQGSEATYESGFVIDKFPISRPNLTFSTLTVSNMSPEDSSIYLCSVLGTGPKRGSGANVLTFGAGSRLTVL.